What follows is one T cell receptor beta chain and its context. TCRdb's table, derived via immunoSEQ multiplex PCR, lists solely in-frame clones and lacks some. This table has 6,500 to 7,000 clones, 86% appearing once. Stated time point: cycle 4 day 1 (C4D1), after five to seven weeks of nivolumab. Each of the patients experienced relapse following autologous stem cell transplantation, and their brentuximab vedotin exposure differed. This entry comes from a study of PD-1 blockade in classical Hodgkin lymphoma. The sequenced sample was peripheral blood mononuclear cells (PBMCs), obtained before the fourth cycle of nivolumab. The sequence was obtained from a human donor with classical Hodgkin lymphoma.

This CDR3 is CASSLGGVPDTQYF. CDR3 nucleotides: TGCGCCAGCAGCTTGGGGGGCGTTCCGGATACGCAGTATTTT. The chain uses TRBV5-1 and TRBJ2-3, with D possibly matching TRBD1 (5 bases). CDR3 length: 14 amino acids. Per the germline V gene, CDR1 is SGHRS and CDR2 is YFSETQ. Trimming left V 0 bases short and J 6 bases short, with 11 bases between.